Below are 29 T cell receptor beta chains sequenced from a single sample in a study of identical twins. Each CDR3 protein gets one entry after TCRdb re-called the 5' RACE reads with MiXCR. Of fewer than 650,000 distinct CDR3 sequences listed, 7% to 7.5% are singletons. The data also belong to a second study, concerning yellow fever vaccine responses in identical twins.

Sequenced input: PBMCs. The source of these receptors is a woman aged 18 to 35 in good health.

This rearrangement joins TRBV5-6 to TRBJ2-3; TRBD2 matches at 7 bases. CDR3 size: 14 residues. The J segment lost 1 base and the V segment lost 6 bases, leaving 5 bases of the junction unmatched. Germline CDR1 SGHDT, CDR2 YYEEEE. In DNA, the CDR3 is TGTGCCAGCACGGGGGGAGAGGGCACAGATACGCAGTATTTT. Protein: CASTGGEGTDTQYF.

This rearrangement joins TRBV5-5 to TRBJ2-3; possibly TRBD1 or TRBD2 for D (6 bases each). Trimming pared 4 bases from V and 3 bases from J, leaving 15 bases between. This CDR3 region has 15 residues. Germline V gene data show CDR1 as SGHKS and CDR2 as YYEKEE (reference sequence). The CDR3 DNA follows: TGTGCCAGCAGCGGGCTGGGGGGCTCTACAGATACGCAGTATTTT. Translated: CASSGLGGSTDTQYF. The full variable domain, with the rest looked up from reference TRBV5-5 and TRBJ2-3, is DAGVTQSPTHLIKTRGQQVTLRCSPISGHKSVSWYQQVLGQGPQFIFQYYEKEERGRGNFPDRFSARQFPNYSSELNVNALLLGDSALYLCASSGLGGSTDTQYFGPGTRLTVL.

This clonotype was seen a handful of times. J is TRBJ2-3 and V is TRBV5-6; TRBD2 agrees at 8 bases. The CDR3 sequence is 14 residues long. Germline V CDR1 and CDR2: SGHDT, YYEEEE. V lost 3 bases and J lost 4; bases outside the gene matches: 4. The CDR3 DNA reads TGTGCCAGCAGCTGGGGACTAGTCGCAGATACGCAGTATTTT. This translates into CASSWGLVADTQYF.

This chain uses TRBV6-1 with TRBJ1-5; no firm D call. CDR3 length equals 14 residues. Germline V gene sequence: CDR1 MNHNS, CDR2 SASEGT. V gave up 6 bases and J gave up 6 bases, with 15 bases separating them. The CDR3 nucleotides read TGTGCCAGCAGCTCCAGCGGCGGAGGTCAGCCCCAGCATTTT. Amino acid sequence: CASSSSGGGQPQHF.

This clonotype was counted ten times or more. This sequence joins TRBV12-3 or TRBV12-4 and TRBJ2-1; D is perhaps TRBD2 (5 bases). V lost 3 bases, J lost 2 bases, and 14 bases lay in between. This CDR3 comprises 16 residues. The CDR3 DNA reads as TGTGCCAGCAGTTTGCTAGCCCTTTTCGCCTACAATGAGCAGTTCTTC. Translated, it gives CASSLLALFAYNEQFF.

Only a few counts were recorded for this clonotype. This chain links TRBV28 with TRBJ1-1; weak D call: TRBD1 (6 bases). CDR3 length: 15 residues. Per the germline V gene, CDR1 is MDHEN and CDR2 is SYDVKM. Deletions cut 4 bases from V and 1 base from J, with 13 bases between. The CDR3 DNA reads as TGTGCCAGCAGTTACAGGGTCCAGCCGAACACTGAAGCTTTCTTT. It translates to CASSYRVQPNTEAFF.

The chain has TRBV14 and TRBJ2-5, with 7 bases fitting TRBD1. The CDR3 length is 14 residues. V trimming: 5 bases; J trimming: 3 bases; junction bases outside the gene matches: 6. Looked up from germline, CDR1 is SGHDN and CDR2 is FVKESK. The CDR3 region is CASSFRQGKETQYF. Here the CDR3 DNA reads TGTGCCAGCAGCTTCAGACAGGGAAAAGAGACCCAGTACTTC.

This clonotype was picked up a small number of times. The chain links TRBV5-1 to TRBJ2-3, with TRBD2 matching 7 bases. The germline gives CDR1 SGHRS, CDR2 YFSETQ. V dropped 4 bases and J dropped 5; count of bases not matched to a gene: 16. The CDR3 length is 17 residues. The CDR3 spells CASSPGVWAGVGDTQYF. CDR3 nucleotide sequence: TGCGCCAGCAGCCCCGGGGTGTGGGCGGGAGTTGGAGATACGCAGTATTTT.

This clonotype was counted only a few times. The gene calls are TRBV28 and TRBJ2-5; the D is unclear. V lost 5 bases to trimming and J lost 13 bases, with 14 bases between them. CDR3 size: 11 residues. Looked up from germline, CDR1 is MDHEN and CDR2 is SYDVKM. The CDR3 bases are TGTGCCAGCAGTCAGGACCTATTTTGGTACTTC. This gives the protein CASSQDLFWYF. Looking up the rest from reference TRBV28 and TRBJ2-5 gives the full variable domain: DVKVTQSSRYLVKRTGEKVFLECVQDMDHENMFWYRQDPGLGLRLIYFSYDVKMKEKGDIPEGYSVSREKKERFSLILESASTNQTSMYLCASSQDLFWYFGPGTRLLVL.

CDR3 nucleotide sequence: TGTGCCAGCAGTTTGACAAGCCCCTATGACATTCAGTACTTC. This translates into CASSLTSPYDIQYF. The chain couples TRBV12-3 or TRBV12-4 to TRBJ2-4; D is undetermined. This CDR3 has 14 residues. Trimming shortened V by 3 bases and J by 8 bases, and 14 bases separated the two germline ends.

This clonotype was observed at least ten times. The chain recombines TRBV18 with TRBJ1-4; 11 bases are shared with TRBD1. Germline V gene data show CDR1 as KGHSH and CDR2 as LQKENI. Trimming took 3 bases from V and 8 from J; bases not matched to a gene: 17. CDR3 length: 19 amino acids. The CDR3 DNA is TGTGCCAGCTCACCGGGACTCCGGACAGGGGGCGTTGGGGACGAAAAACTGTTTTTT. Residues: CASSPGLRTGGVGDEKLFF.

This clonotype was seen ten or more times. CDR3 loop: CSAARQNYEQYF. The CDR3 coding sequence is TGCAGCGCCGCACGGCAGAACTACGAGCAGTACTTC. V usage is TRBV29-1 and J usage is TRBJ2-7, with D unclear. Trimming removed 7 bases at V and 3 bases at J, with 13 bases between. The CDR3 has 12 residues. Germline assignment: CDR1 SQVTM and CDR2 ANQGSEA.

This chain uses TRBV6-5 with TRBJ2-7; TRBD1 matches at 9 bases. The CDR3 totals 17 residues. V trimming: 2 bases; J trimming: 6 bases; junction bases outside the gene matches: 14. Germline lookup yields CDR1 MNHEY and CDR2 SVGAGI. The CDR3 spells CASSYNPGQGSASEQYF. The CDR3 nucleotides read TGTGCCAGCAGTTACAACCCGGGACAGGGTTCAGCTAGCGAGCAGTACTTC.

For this clonotype: A clone one base away is much larger, so this may be a read error. This chain links TRBV2 with TRBJ1-4; 7 nucleotides agree with TRBD1. The CDR3 is 13 amino acids. Germline V gene lookup returns CDR1 SNHLY and CDR2 FYNNEI. V shed 7 bases, J shed 4 bases, and the junction held 3 bases outside the gene matches. CDR3 in amino acids: CASTRDSNEKLFF. The DNA of the CDR3 is TGTGCCAGCACCCGGGACAGTAATGAAAAACTGTTTTTT.

There are a few counts of this clonotype. V is TRBV7-2 and J is TRBJ1-3; 9 nucleotides agree with TRBD1. Germline CDR1 and CDR2: SGHTA and FQGNSA. V lost 5 bases to trimming and J lost 8 bases; unmatched junction nucleotides: 7. This CDR3 has 14 amino acids. The CDR3 DNA sequence: TGTGCCAGCAGCAAGGGACAGGGAGCGTACACCATATATTTT. It yields the protein CASSKGQGAYTIYF.

The chain recombines TRBV10-2 with TRBJ2-1, with D perhaps TRBD2 (7 bases). Between the trimmed V and J ends, which lost 7 bases and 4 bases, there was a span of 14 bases. Germline CDR1 WSHSY, CDR2 SAAADI. The CDR3 runs to 14 residues. The DNA of the CDR3 is TGCGCCAGCAAATCCGGGGGGCTTTACAATGAGCAGTTCTTC. Its translation is CASKSGGLYNEQFF.

The DNA of the CDR3 is TGTGCCAGCAAAGGAGGGGGCGGGGGCACAGATACGCAGTATTTT. It translates to CASKGGGGGTDTQYF. The chain links TRBV7-2 to TRBJ2-3, with D possibly TRBD1 on 7 matching bases. The length of the CDR3 is 15 residues. V lost 7 bases to trimming and J lost 1 base, with 15 bases between them. Germline CDR1 SGHTA, CDR2 FQGNSA.

This clonotype was counted only a few times. Here the CDR3 DNA reads TGTGCCAGCACCCGCCGGGGCGGAACAACCCCTGGCCCTGAAGCTTTCTTT. Encoded protein: CASTRRGGTTPGPEAFF. This chain links TRBV6-1 with TRBJ1-1; D is perhaps TRBD1 (5 bases). Germline CDR1 and CDR2: MNHNS and SASEGT. CDR3 size: 17 residues. Trimming left V 7 bases short and J 6 bases short, with 27 bases between.

The chain carries TRBV6-5 and TRBJ2-2; D gene uncertain. V was cut by 0 bases and J by 2 bases, with 7 bases left in between. CDR3 size: 15 residues. The germline CDR1 and CDR2 sequences are MNHEY and SVGAGI. CDR3 sequence reads: CASSYSYSNTGELFF. The CDR3 nucleotides are TGTGCCAGCAGTTACTCGTACAGTAACACCGGGGAGCTGTTTTTT.

The chain employs TRBV12-3 or TRBV12-4 and TRBJ2-1; 7 nucleotides agree with TRBD2. The CDR3 runs 17 residues. Trimming removed 5 bases from V and 0 bases from J; junction bases left unmatched: 10. Here the CDR3 DNA reads TGTGCCAGCAGTCCGGATTTGGGCGGGGGCTCCTACAATGAGCAGTTCTTC. Its protein is CASSPDLGGGSYNEQFF.

V is TRBV5-5 and J is TRBJ2-7; weak D call: TRBD1 (6 bases). The germline V gene has CDR1 SGHKS and CDR2 YYEKEE (reference sequence). The CDR3 consists of 16 residues. Trimming removed 0 bases from V and 1 base from J, with 14 bases in between. The CDR3 DNA reads as TGTGCCAGCAGCTTGGAGGCAGGGGTTGGGTCCTACGAGCAGTACGTC. This encodes CASSLEAGVGSYEQYV.

This clonotype was seen a few times. The chain employs TRBV11-2 and TRBJ2-4; tentative D call: TRBD2 (6 bases). The V end was cut by 4 bases, the J end by 3 bases, with 10 bases between. The CDR3 totals 14 residues. Germline CDR1 and CDR2: SGHAT and FQNNGV. The CDR3 bases are TGTGCCAGCAGCTCCGTCGGGGGCAAAAACATTCAGTACTTC. This codes for CASSSVGGKNIQYF.

This clonotype was recorded many times. The chain employs TRBV12-3 or TRBV12-4 and TRBJ1-5; D is undetermined. V was shortened by 8 bases and J by 4 bases, with 3 bases between the two germline ends. The CDR3 contains 10 residues. The CDR3 DNA reads TGTGCCAGCGGGAATCAGCCCCAGCATTTT. Its translation is CASGNQPQHF.

The chain employs TRBV12-3 or TRBV12-4 and TRBJ2-1; unclear D gene. This CDR3 spans 13 amino acids. V lost 9 bases and J lost 5, with 14 bases in between. For the CDR3, the DNA is TGTGCCAGAAGAACCCGGCTAGACAATGAGCAGTTCTTC. This translates into CARRTRLDNEQFF.

The V and J genes are TRBV5-1 and TRBJ1-4; D remains ambiguous. The CDR3 covers 14 residues. Trimming removed 0 bases from V and 3 bases from J, with 6 bases in between. In germline, CDR1 is SGHRS, CDR2 YFSETQ. CDR3 in amino acids: CASSLEASNEKLFF. The CDR3, as DNA: TGCGCCAGCAGCTTGGAGGCTTCTAATGAAAAACTGTTTTTT. Full variable domain (remainder filled in from reference TRBV5-1 and TRBJ1-4): KAGVTQTPRYLIKTRGQQVTLSCSPISGHRSVSWYQQTPGQGLQFLFEYFSETQRNKGNFPGRFSGRQFSNSRSEMNVSTLELGDSALYLCASSLEASNEKLFFGSGTQLSVL.

This clonotype was seen a few times. V usage is TRBV11-2 and J usage is TRBJ2-2; 7 bases fit TRBD1. V lost 7 bases and J lost 4; bases outside the gene matches: 9. CDR3 length: 15 amino acids. From germline, CDR1 is SGHAT and CDR2 FQNNGV. CDR3 DNA sequence: TGTGCCAGCACCCGGGACAGCATACTCACCGGGGAGCTGTTTTTT. Its translation is CASTRDSILTGELFF.

The sample holds many counts of this clonotype. The rearrangement joins TRBV2 to TRBJ1-5, with a tentative D call TRBD1 (5 bases). CDR1 and CDR2 (germline): SNHLY, FYNNEI. This CDR3 is built from 16 residues. Trimming stripped 6 bases from V and 1 base from J, with 16 bases between. DNA for the CDR3: TGTGCCAGCAGGGGTTTCAGGGAAGAGAGCAATCAGCCCCAGCATTTT. Amino acid sequence: CASRGFREESNQPQHF. The full variable domain, in which reference TRBV2 and TRBJ1-5 provide the parts outside the CDR3, is EPEVTQTPSHQVTQMGQEVILRCVPISNHLYFYWYRQILGQKVEFLVSFYNNEISEKSEIFDDQFSVERPDGSNFTLKIRSTKLEDSAMYFCASRGFREESNQPQHFGDGTRLSIL.

The CDR3 DNA sequence: TGCGCCAGCAGCTTGGAAGCTCCGACAGGGCCTAATTTTTTGGTTGACAATGAGCAGTTCTTC. This codes for CASSLEAPTGPNFLVDNEQFF. The chain links TRBV5-1 to TRBJ2-1; TRBD1 matches at 7 bases. CDR1 SGHRS and CDR2 YFSETQ come from the germline V gene. The CDR3 has 21 amino acids. The ends lost 0 bases at V and 5 bases at J; junction bases unmatched: 23. The whole variable domain, remainder taken from reference TRBV5-1 and TRBJ2-1, is KAGVTQTPRYLIKTRGQQVTLSCSPISGHRSVSWYQQTPGQGLQFLFEYFSETQRNKGNFPGRFSGRQFSNSRSEMNVSTLELGDSALYLCASSLEAPTGPNFLVDNEQFFGPGTRLTVL.

This clonotype has more than one count but fewer than ten. The chain recombines TRBV6-2 or TRBV6-3 with TRBJ2-4; 10 bases match TRBD2. With V trimmed by 2 bases and J by 0 bases, 13 bases remained unmatched. From germline, CDR1 is MNHEY and CDR2 SVGEGT. This CDR3 contains 20 residues. This chain's CDR3 is CASSYPPTSGQILAKNIQYF. The CDR3 coding sequence is TGTGCCAGCAGTTACCCCCCGACTAGCGGGCAAATCCTAGCCAAAAACATTCAGTACTTC.